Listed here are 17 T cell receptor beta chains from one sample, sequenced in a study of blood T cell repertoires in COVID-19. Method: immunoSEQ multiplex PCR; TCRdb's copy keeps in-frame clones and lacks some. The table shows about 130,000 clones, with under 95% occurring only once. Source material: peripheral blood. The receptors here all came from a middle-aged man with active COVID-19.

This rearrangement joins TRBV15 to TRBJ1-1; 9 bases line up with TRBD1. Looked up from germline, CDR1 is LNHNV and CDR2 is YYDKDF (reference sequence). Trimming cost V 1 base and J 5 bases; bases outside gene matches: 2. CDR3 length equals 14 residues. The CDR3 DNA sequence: TGTGCCACCAGCAGAGGACAGGGGGGGACTGAAGCTTTCTTT. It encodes CATSRGQGGTEAFF.

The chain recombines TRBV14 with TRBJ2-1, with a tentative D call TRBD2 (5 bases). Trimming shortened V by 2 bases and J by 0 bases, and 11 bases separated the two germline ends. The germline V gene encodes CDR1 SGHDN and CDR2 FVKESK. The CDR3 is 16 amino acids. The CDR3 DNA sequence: TGTGCCAGCAGCCAACTTCTGGGGAGCTCCTACAATGAGCAGTTCTTC. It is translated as CASSQLLGSSYNEQFF.

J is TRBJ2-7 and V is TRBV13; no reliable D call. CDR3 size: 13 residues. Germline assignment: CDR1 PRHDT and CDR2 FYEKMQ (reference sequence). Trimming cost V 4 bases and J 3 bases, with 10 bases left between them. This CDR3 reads CASSSTGHYEQYF. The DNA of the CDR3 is TGTGCCAGCAGCTCAACGGGTCACTACGAGCAGTACTTC.

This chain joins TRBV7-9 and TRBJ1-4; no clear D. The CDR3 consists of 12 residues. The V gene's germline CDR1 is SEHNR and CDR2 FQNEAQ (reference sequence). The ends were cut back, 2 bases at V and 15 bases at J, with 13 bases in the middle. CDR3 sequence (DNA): TGTGCCAGCAGCTTATCGGGGTGGGGAATGTTTTTT. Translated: CASSLSGWGMFF.

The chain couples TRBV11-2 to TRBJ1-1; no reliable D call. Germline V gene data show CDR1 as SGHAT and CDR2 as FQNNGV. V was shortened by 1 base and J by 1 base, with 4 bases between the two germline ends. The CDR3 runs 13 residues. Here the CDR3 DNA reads TGTGCCAGCAGCTTAGGACAGAACACTGAAGCTTTCTTT. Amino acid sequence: CASSLGQNTEAFF.

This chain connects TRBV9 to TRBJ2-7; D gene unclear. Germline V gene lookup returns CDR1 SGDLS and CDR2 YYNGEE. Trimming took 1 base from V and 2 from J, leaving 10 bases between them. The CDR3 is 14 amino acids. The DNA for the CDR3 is TGTGCCAGCAGCGTATTAGGAGAACCCTACGAGCAGTACTTC. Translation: CASSVLGEPYEQYF.

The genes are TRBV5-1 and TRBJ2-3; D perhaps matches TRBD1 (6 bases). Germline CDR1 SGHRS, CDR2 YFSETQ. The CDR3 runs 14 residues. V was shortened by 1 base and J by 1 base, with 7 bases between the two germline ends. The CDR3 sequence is CASSLTGRTDTQYF. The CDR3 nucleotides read TGCGCCAGCAGCTTGACAGGGCGCACAGATACGCAGTATTTT.

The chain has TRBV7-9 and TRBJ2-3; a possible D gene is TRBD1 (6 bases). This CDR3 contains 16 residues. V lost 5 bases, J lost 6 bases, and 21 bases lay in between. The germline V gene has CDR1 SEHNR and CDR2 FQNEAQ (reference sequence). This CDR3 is CASSPPSRGIGDTQYF. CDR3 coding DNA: TGTGCCAGCAGCCCCCCCAGCAGGGGCATCGGGGATACGCAGTATTTT.

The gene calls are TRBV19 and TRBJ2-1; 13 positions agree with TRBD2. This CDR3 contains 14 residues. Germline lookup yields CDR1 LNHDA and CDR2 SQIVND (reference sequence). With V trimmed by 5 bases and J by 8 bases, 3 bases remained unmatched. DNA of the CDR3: TGTGCCAGTAGTCGACTAGCGGGAGGCCATGAGCAGTTCTTC. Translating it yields CASSRLAGGHEQFF.

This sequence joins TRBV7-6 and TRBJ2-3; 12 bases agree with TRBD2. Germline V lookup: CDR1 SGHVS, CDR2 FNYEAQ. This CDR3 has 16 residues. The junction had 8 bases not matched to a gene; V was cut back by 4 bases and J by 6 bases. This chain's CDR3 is CASSYLLAGGSDTQYF. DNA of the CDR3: TGTGCCAGCAGCTACCTACTAGCGGGAGGTTCGGATACGCAGTATTTT. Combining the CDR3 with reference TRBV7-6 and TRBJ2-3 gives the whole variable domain GAGVSQSPRYKVTKRGQDVALRCDPISGHVSLYWYRQALGQGPEFLTYFNYEAQQDKSGLPNDRFSAERPEGSISTLTIQRTEQRDSAMYRCASSYLLAGGSDTQYFGPGTRLTVL.

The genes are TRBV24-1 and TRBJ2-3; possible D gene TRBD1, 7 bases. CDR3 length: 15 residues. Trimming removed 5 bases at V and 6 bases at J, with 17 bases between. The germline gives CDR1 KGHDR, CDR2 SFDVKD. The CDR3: CATSAAGGPGDTQYF. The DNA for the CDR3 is TGTGCCACCAGTGCGGCAGGGGGGCCCGGGGATACGCAGTATTTT.

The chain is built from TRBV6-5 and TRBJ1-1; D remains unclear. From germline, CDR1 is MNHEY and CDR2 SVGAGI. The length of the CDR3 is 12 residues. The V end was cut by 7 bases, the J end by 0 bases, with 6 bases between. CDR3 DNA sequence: TGTGCCAGCAAAACAGTGAACACTGAAGCTTTCTTT. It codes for CASKTVNTEAFF.

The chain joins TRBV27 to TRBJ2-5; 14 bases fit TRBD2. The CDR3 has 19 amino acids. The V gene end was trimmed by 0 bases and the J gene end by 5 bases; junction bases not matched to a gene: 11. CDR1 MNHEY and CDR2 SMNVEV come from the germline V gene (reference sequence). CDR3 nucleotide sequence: TGTGCCAGCAGTTTATCGAATTTAAGACTAGCGGGGGGGCTGGAGACCCAGTACTTC. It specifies CASSLSNLRLAGGLETQYF.

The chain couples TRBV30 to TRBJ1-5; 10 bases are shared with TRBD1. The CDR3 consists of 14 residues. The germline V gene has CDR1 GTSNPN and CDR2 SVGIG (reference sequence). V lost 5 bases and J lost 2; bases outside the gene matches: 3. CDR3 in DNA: TGTGCCTGGGGTGGACAGGGGGGCAATCAGCCCCAGCATTTT. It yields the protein CAWGGQGGNQPQHF.

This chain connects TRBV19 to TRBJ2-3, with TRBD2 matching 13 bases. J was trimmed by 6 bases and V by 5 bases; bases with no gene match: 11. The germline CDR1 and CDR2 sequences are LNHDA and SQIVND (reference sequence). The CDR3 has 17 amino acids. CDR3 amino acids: CASSPTVTSGGRDTQYF. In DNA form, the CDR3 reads TGTGCCAGTAGTCCCACCGTGACTAGCGGGGGGAGGGATACGCAGTATTTT. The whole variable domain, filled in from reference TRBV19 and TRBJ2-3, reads DGGITQSPKYLFRKEGQNVTLSCEQNLNHDAMYWYRQDPGQGLRLIYYSQIVNDFQKGDIAEGYSVSREKKESFPLTVTSAQKNPTAFYLCASSPTVTSGGRDTQYFGPGTRLTVL.

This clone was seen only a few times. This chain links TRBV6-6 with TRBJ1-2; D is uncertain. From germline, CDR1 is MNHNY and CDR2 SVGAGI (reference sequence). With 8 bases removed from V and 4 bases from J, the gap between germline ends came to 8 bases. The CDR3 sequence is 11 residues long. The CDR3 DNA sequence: TGTGCCAGCCGCGAGAGCTATGGCTACACCTTC. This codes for CASRESYGYTF.

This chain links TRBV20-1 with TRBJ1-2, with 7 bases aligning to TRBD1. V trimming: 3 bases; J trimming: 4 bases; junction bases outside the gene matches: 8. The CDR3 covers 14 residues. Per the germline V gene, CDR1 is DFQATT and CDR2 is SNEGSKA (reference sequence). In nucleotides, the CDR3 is TGCAGTGCTAGTAAAGGGGGCGCGGGCTATGGCTACACCTTC. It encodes CSASKGGAGYGYTF.